The T cell receptor beta chain under discussion was sequenced for a study of CD8 T cells in ankylosing spondylitis. This clonotype has at least ten counts. TCRdb used MiXCR to reprocess the 5' RACE reads, holding one entry per CDR3 protein. The repertoire holds roughly 35,000 distinct CDR3 sequences, with 15% to 20% as singletons. The source of this sequence is a male donor with ankylosing spondylitis or in good health (not recorded which). Sequenced material: blood.

The CDR3 region is CASSPQGAGELFF. In DNA, the CDR3 is TGTGCCAGCTCACCACAGGGCGCCGGGGAGCTGTTTTTT. The chain uses TRBV18 and TRBJ2-2, with unresolved D. From germline, CDR1 is KGHSH and CDR2 LQKENI. The V and J ends lost 1 base and 6 bases respectively, with 6 bases between them. The CDR3 has 13 residues. Full variable domain (rest looked up from reference TRBV18 and TRBJ2-2): NAGVMQNPRHLVRRRGQEARLRCSPMKGHSHVYWYRQLPEEGLKFMVYLQKENIIDESGMPKERFSAEFPKEGPSILRIQQVVRGDSAAYFCASSPQGAGELFFGEGSRLTVL.